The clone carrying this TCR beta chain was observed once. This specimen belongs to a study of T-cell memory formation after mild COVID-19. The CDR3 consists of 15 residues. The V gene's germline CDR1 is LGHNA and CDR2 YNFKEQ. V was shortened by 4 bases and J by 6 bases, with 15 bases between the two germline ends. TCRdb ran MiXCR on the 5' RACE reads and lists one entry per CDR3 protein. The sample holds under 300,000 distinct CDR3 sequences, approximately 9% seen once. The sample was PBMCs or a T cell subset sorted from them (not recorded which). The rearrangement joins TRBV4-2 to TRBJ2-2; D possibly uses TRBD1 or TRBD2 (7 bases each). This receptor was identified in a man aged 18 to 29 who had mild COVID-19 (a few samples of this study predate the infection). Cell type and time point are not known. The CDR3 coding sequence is TGTGCCAGCAGCCCCCAGGGGGGGTGGGCCGGGGAGCTGTTTTTT. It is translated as CASSPQGGWAGELFF.